The entry below describes one T cell receptor (beta chain). Original processing notes: Estimation of nucleated cell counts relied on the amplification of reference gene primers. The data were produced by immunoSEQ multiplex PCR, yet TCRdb's version contains in-frame clones alone and is incomplete. The DNA was the basis for D and trimming; V, J and clone size are from that table. The table includes 250,000 to 350,000 clones, about 88% detected once. This entry is derived from a study of blood T cell repertoires in COVID-19. Across the whole study: Sites in the United States, Italy and Spain provided acute and convalescent COVID-19 samples.

The CDR3 covers 15 residues. V gave up 4 bases and J gave up 5 bases, with 17 bases separating them. Germline lookup yields CDR1 MNHEY and CDR2 SVGEGT. The sample comprised peripheral blood. The chain carries TRBV6-2 or TRBV6-3 and TRBJ1-1; possibly TRBD1 for D (6 bases). The clonotype was recovered from a woman aged 55-69 years with acute or convalescent COVID-19. In DNA form, the CDR3 reads TGTGCCAGCAGTTTGCGGGGGGGCCAGAGGACTGAAGCTTTCTTT. Translating gives CASSLRGGQRTEAFF.